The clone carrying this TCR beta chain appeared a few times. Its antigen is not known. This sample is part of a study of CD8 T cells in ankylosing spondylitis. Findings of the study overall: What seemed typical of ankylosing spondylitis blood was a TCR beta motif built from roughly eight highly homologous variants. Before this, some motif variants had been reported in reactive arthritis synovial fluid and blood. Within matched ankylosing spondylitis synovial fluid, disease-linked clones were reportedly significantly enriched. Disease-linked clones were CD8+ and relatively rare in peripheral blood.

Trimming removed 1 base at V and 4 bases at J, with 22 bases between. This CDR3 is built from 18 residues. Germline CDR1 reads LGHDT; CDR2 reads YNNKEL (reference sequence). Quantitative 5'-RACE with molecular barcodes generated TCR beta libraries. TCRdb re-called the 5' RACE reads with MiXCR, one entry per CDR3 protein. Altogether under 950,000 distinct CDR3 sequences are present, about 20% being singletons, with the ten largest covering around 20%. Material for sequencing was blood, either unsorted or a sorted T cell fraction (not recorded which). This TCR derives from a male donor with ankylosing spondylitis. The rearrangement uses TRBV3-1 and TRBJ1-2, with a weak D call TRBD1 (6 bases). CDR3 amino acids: CASSQVPIGTRVPYGYTF. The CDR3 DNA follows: TGTGCCAGCAGCCAAGTCCCTATAGGGACAAGAGTTCCCTATGGCTACACCTTC.